This T cell receptor beta chain was recovered during a study of T cell responses to AZD1222 COVID-19 vaccine. Study-wide results and limits: Clonal diversity may have been underestimated, and the donors were mostly white British, with more females than males. Spike-specific TCR breadth and depth rose after two AZD1222 doses. In all cases, repertoires were sampled only after the peak T cell response.

Points on this clone: Its antigen remains unknown.

Germline V lookup: CDR1 SGHRS, CDR2 YFSETQ. The CDR3 runs to 15 residues. Deletions cut 5 bases from V and 0 bases from J, with 11 bases between. This table comes from immunoSEQ multiplex PCR, and its TCRdb copy is limited to in-frame clones, with some not included. The sample shows around 160,000 clones, under 95% of them seen only once. The chain carries TRBV5-1 and TRBJ2-2; TRBD2 is a possible D gene (6 bases). This receptor was taken from an adult who received the AZD1222 COVID-19 vaccine. The material sequenced was peripheral blood, taken 28 days after the second AZD1222 dose. CDR3 nucleotide sequence: TGCGCCAGCAGTCTTGGCGGGGCGAACACCGGGGAGCTGTTTTTT. The encoded protein is CASSLGGANTGELFF.